These T cell receptor beta chains were read from a single sample in a study of T-cell memory formation after mild COVID-19. MiXCR was run by TCRdb on the 5' RACE reads, yielding one entry per CDR3 protein. The sample contains 540,000 or so distinct CDR3 sequences, roughly 20% of which appear only once. Sequenced input: PBMCs or a T cell subset sorted from them (not recorded which). These TCRs come from an adult woman who had mild COVID-19 (a few samples of this study predate the infection). Cell type and time point are not known. Both conserved end residues are part of each CDR3. Each record gives: CDR3 DNA, CDR3 protein, V gene, clone size, J gene, D gene. A D gene is named only where the DNA matches it firmly. Clone size is shown for a subset of rows, as once, few, many or a class of expanded clone.

CDR3nt: TGTGCCAGCAGCTTAAAAGAAAGGGGGCCCAAAGAGACCCAGTACTTC; CDR3aa: CASSLKERGPKETQYF; v_gene: TRBV7-3; abundance: few; j_gene: TRBJ2-5; d_gene: TRBD1
CDR3nt: TGTGCCAGCAGTGAATACCAGGACAGCTATGGCTACACCTTC; CDR3aa: CASSEYQDSYGYTF; v_gene: TRBV25-1; abundance: NA; j_gene: TRBJ1-2; d_gene: NA
CDR3nt: TGTGCCAGCAGCTTAGCCGGCGCAACGGGGAAACTGTTTTTT; CDR3aa: CASSLAGATGKLFF; v_gene: TRBV11-2; abundance: NA; j_gene: TRBJ1-4; d_gene: NA
CDR3nt: TGTGCCAGCTCCCCTGGGCAGGTGGATACGCAGTATTTT; CDR3aa: CASSPGQVDTQYF; v_gene: TRBV6-5; abundance: few; j_gene: TRBJ2-3; d_gene: NA
CDR3nt: TGTGCCAGCAGTTTGACAGAGCTTAACACTGAAGCTTTCTTT; CDR3aa: CASSLTELNTEAFF; v_gene: TRBV12-3/TRBV12-4; abundance: NA; j_gene: TRBJ1-1; d_gene: NA
CDR3nt: TGTGCCTGGAGTGTAGGGGTTTCTGGAAACACCATATATTTT; CDR3aa: CAWSVGVSGNTIYF; v_gene: TRBV30; abundance: NA; j_gene: TRBJ1-3; d_gene: NA
CDR3nt: TGTGCCAGCTCACTGACAGGAACTTCCTACGAGCAGTACTTC; CDR3aa: CASSLTGTSYEQYF; v_gene: TRBV7-9; abundance: many; j_gene: TRBJ2-7; d_gene: NA
CDR3nt: TGTGCCAGCAGCCGCGATGGGGATGAGCAGTTCTTC; CDR3aa: CASSRDGDEQFF; v_gene: TRBV7-2; abundance: few; j_gene: TRBJ2-1; d_gene: NA
CDR3nt: TGTGCCAGCAGTCCCTGGACAGCTACTAATGAGCAGTTCTTC; CDR3aa: CASSPWTATNEQFF; v_gene: TRBV12-3/TRBV12-4; abundance: many; j_gene: TRBJ2-1; d_gene: NA
CDR3nt: TGTGCCAGCAGCTCGCGGAGCGGGAGCTACAATGAGCAGTTCTTC; CDR3aa: CASSSRSGSYNEQFF; v_gene: TRBV11-3; abundance: NA; j_gene: TRBJ2-1; d_gene: TRBD2
CDR3nt: TGTGCCAGCAGCCAAGACAGGGGGCCCGAGCAGTACTTC; CDR3aa: CASSQDRGPEQYF; v_gene: TRBV4-2; abundance: once; j_gene: TRBJ2-7; d_gene: TRBD1
CDR3nt: TGTGCCAGCGCTAGAGCGGGAGGGATCTACGAGCAGTACTTC; CDR3aa: CASARAGGIYEQYF; v_gene: TRBV7-3; abundance: NA; j_gene: TRBJ2-7; d_gene: TRBD2
CDR3nt: TGTGCCATCAGTGAGCCCGCCCCCAGCGCTTCACCCCTCCACTTT; CDR3aa: CAISEPAPSASPLHF; v_gene: TRBV10-3; abundance: few; j_gene: TRBJ1-6; d_gene: NA